These 30 T cell receptor beta chains were sequenced from one sample in a study of STAT3 mutations in large granular lymphocyte leukemia. Produced via immunoSEQ multiplex PCR; TCRdb's table is partial and in-frame only. Among over 30,000 clones listed, 70% to 90% were seen once. The antigens of these receptors remain unknown. Study observations and caveats: At least one immunodominant TCR beta clonotype appeared in every T-cell large granular lymphocyte leukemia patient.

The specimen sequenced was PBMCs. All receptors derive from a human donor with T large granular lymphocyte leukemia. Some clones in this sample may be carry-over from other donors' samples.

The chain recombines TRBV28 with TRBJ2-7; D is uncertain. Germline CDR1 is MDHEN and CDR2 is SYDVKM. This CDR3 contains 14 residues. Trimming removed 2 bases from V and 4 bases from J, with 12 bases in between. The CDR3 DNA sequence: TGTGCCAGCAGTTTAATCACCAGCAAATACGAGCAGTACGTC. Translation: CASSLITSKYEQYV.

The chain carries TRBV6-5 and TRBJ1-2; D might be TRBD1 (5 bases). Germline CDR1 is MNHEY and CDR2 is SVGAGI. V gave up 8 bases and J gave up 4 bases, with 17 bases separating them. CDR3 size: 14 residues. CDR3 bases: TGTGCCAGCGGGACGGAGGCATCCGGCTATGGCTACACCTTC. Encoded protein: CASGTEASGYGYTF.

CDR3 sequence (DNA): TGTGCCAGCAGCTCGACGGTGAGGGGCACTGAAGCTTTCTTT. This codes for CASSSTVRGTEAFF. The genes are TRBV7-9 and TRBJ1-1, with a tentative D call TRBD1 (5 bases). The V end was cut by 4 bases, the J end by 4 bases, with 13 bases between. In germline, CDR1 is SEHNR, CDR2 FQNEAQ (reference sequence). The CDR3 covers 14 residues.

The chain joins TRBV18 to TRBJ2-1; D perhaps matches TRBD2 (7 bases). From germline, CDR1 is KGHSH and CDR2 LQKENI. The V gene lost 2 bases and the J gene lost 8 bases, with 10 bases spanning the gap. The length of the CDR3 is 13 residues. The CDR3 bases are TGTGCCAGCTCACCAGGCGGGGGCCATGAGCAGTTCTTC. It encodes CASSPGGGHEQFF. Variable domain in full (rest from reference TRBV18 and TRBJ2-1): NAGVMQNPRHLVRRRGQEARLRCSPMKGHSHVYWYRQLPEEGLKFMVYLQKENIIDESGMPKERFSAEFPKEGPSILRIQQVVRGDSAAYFCASSPGGGHEQFFGPGTRLTVL.

The genes are TRBV5-1 and TRBJ1-2; D is ambiguous. The CDR3 is made up of 14 amino acids. Germline V gene sequence: CDR1 SGHRS, CDR2 YFSETQ. V lost 0 bases, J lost 0 bases, and 6 bases lay in between. The CDR3 region is CASSLAGPNYGYTF. In DNA, the CDR3 is TGCGCCAGCAGCTTGGCTGGTCCTAACTATGGCTACACCTTC.

V usage is TRBV9 and J usage is TRBJ2-7; unclear D gene. V was pared by 7 bases and J by 7 bases, with 12 bases between. Germline assignment: CDR1 SGDLS and CDR2 YYNGEE. The CDR3 is 11 amino acids. The CDR3 DNA reads as TGTGCCAGCGGCTGTCCCGAGGAGCAGTACGTC. As protein: CASGCPEEQYV.

This chain connects TRBV6-5 to TRBJ1-1; TRBD1 aligns across 9 bases. The germline CDR1 and CDR2 sequences are MNHEY and SVGAGI. This CDR3 is 15 amino acids long. V shed 6 bases and J 3 bases; nucleotides not matched to a gene: 8. The CDR3, as DNA: TGTGCCAGCAGACCCACATGGACAGGGGACACTGAAGCTTTCTTT. This translates into CASRPTWTGDTEAFF.

This chain joins TRBV7-2 and TRBJ2-7, with a possible D match to TRBD1 (6 bases). Germline loops: CDR1 SGHTA, CDR2 FQGNSA. V was cut by 5 bases and J by 4 bases, with 9 bases left in between. The CDR3 runs 12 residues. As DNA, the CDR3 is TGTGCCAGCAGCGAAGGGGGATACGAGCAGTACTTC. As protein: CASSEGGYEQYF.

This rearrangement joins TRBV15 to TRBJ1-2; 12 positions agree with TRBD1. From germline, CDR1 is LNHNV and CDR2 YYDKDF (reference sequence). This CDR3 region has 15 residues. Losses at the gene ends were 7 bases for V and 2 bases for J; bases not matched to a gene: 5. The CDR3 sequence is CATTPGQGANYGYTF. The CDR3 DNA reads TGTGCCACCACTCCGGGACAGGGGGCGAACTATGGCTACACCTTC.

V is TRBV6-5 and J is TRBJ1-2, with a weak D call TRBD1 (5 bases). Germline loops: CDR1 MNHEY, CDR2 SVGAGI. The CDR3 totals 16 residues. Between the trimmed V and J ends, which lost 4 bases and 3 bases, there was a span of 18 bases. The DNA for the CDR3 is TGTGCCAGCAGTTCGTACAGGCCCCAGGTTGACTATGGCTACACCTTC. Protein: CASSSYRPQVDYGYTF.

The chain carries TRBV5-4 and TRBJ1-6, with D maybe TRBD1 (5 bases). CDR1 SGHNT and CDR2 YYREEE come from the germline V gene (reference sequence). The V gene lost 5 bases and the J gene lost 5 bases, with 14 bases spanning the gap. The CDR3 has 15 residues. Here the CDR3 DNA reads TGTGCCAGCAGTTCCCAGGGACGTAATAATTCACCCCTCCACTTT. Encoded protein: CASSSQGRNNSPLHF.

The chain recombines TRBV15 with TRBJ1-2; D ambiguous. Trimming cost V 4 bases and J 4 bases, with 16 bases left between them. From germline, CDR1 is LNHNV and CDR2 YYDKDF (reference sequence). The CDR3 contains 15 residues. The CDR3: CATSIKGSGGYGYTF. The CDR3 coding sequence is TGTGCCACCAGCATAAAAGGGTCCGGCGGCTATGGCTACACCTTC.

This rearrangement joins TRBV9 to TRBJ1-6; D is unclear. V was trimmed by 0 bases and J by 7 bases, leaving 11 bases between them. Germline V CDR1 and CDR2: SGDLS, YYNGEE. CDR3 size: 15 residues. The CDR3 sequence: CASSVGGVLNSPLHF. Written as DNA, the CDR3 is TGTGCCAGCAGCGTAGGCGGGGTTCTGAATTCACCCCTCCACTTT. Full variable domain (outside the CDR3, taken from reference TRBV9 and TRBJ1-6): DSGVTQTPKHLITATGQRVTLRCSPRSGDLSVYWYQQSLDQGLQFLIQYYNGEERAKGNILERFSAQQFPDLHSELNLSSLELGDSALYFCASSVGGVLNSPLHFGNGTRLTVT.

This rearrangement joins TRBV29-1 to TRBJ2-2; TRBD2 matches 9 bases. CDR1 and CDR2 (germline): SQVTM, ANQGSEA. This CDR3 is built from 15 residues. Trimming at V came to 6 bases and at J to 0 bases, leaving 5 bases not matched to a gene. Written as DNA, the CDR3 is TGCAGCGTCGCGGGACTAGCTCCGAACACCGGGGAGCTGTTTTTT. Translating it yields CSVAGLAPNTGELFF.

This clone was seen a few times. The chain employs TRBV5-1 and TRBJ2-5; D uncertain. The CDR3 has 12 amino acids. The V end lost 2 bases, the J end lost 3 bases, and 5 bases lay between the germline ends. CDR1 is SGHRS and CDR2 is YFSETQ in the germline V gene. CDR3 region: CASSFGEETQYF. The DNA of the CDR3 is TGCGCCAGCAGCTTCGGAGAAGAGACCCAGTACTTC. The full variable domain, in which reference TRBV5-1 and TRBJ2-5 provide the parts outside the CDR3, is KAGVTQTPRYLIKTRGQQVTLSCSPISGHRSVSWYQQTPGQGLQFLFEYFSETQRNKGNFPGRFSGRQFSNSRSEMNVSTLELGDSALYLCASSFGEETQYFGPGTRLLVL.

This chain links TRBV9 with TRBJ2-5, with 9 bases identical to TRBD2. V was pared by 0 bases and J by 4 bases, with 7 bases of the junction left unmatched. Germline values: CDR1 SGDLS, CDR2 YYNGEE. The CDR3 totals 16 residues. The CDR3 DNA reads TGTGCCAGCAGCGTAGGAGGACTAGCGTCCCCAGAGACCCAGTACTTC. This gives the protein CASSVGGLASPETQYF. Variable domain in full (rest from reference TRBV9 and TRBJ2-5): DSGVTQTPKHLITATGQRVTLRCSPRSGDLSVYWYQQSLDQGLQFLIQYYNGEERAKGNILERFSAQQFPDLHSELNLSSLELGDSALYFCASSVGGLASPETQYFGPGTRLLVL.

This clone was seen just once. This rearrangement joins TRBV9 to TRBJ2-2, with 7 nucleotides matching TRBD1. The CDR3 totals 14 residues. Trimming at V came to 5 bases and at J to 7 bases, leaving 8 bases not matched to a gene. Germline-derived CDR1 and CDR2 are SGDLS and YYNGEE. For the CDR3, the DNA is TGTGCCAGCAGGGAAGCCGACAGGGACGGGGAGCTGTTTTTT. Translated: CASREADRDGELFF.

The V and J genes are TRBV15 and TRBJ1-5; no reliable D call. This CDR3 region has 13 residues. In germline, CDR1 is LNHNV, CDR2 YYDKDF (reference sequence). With 0 bases removed from V and 2 bases from J, the gap between germline ends came to 2 bases. CDR3: CATSRERNQPQHF. The CDR3 nucleotides are TGTGCCACCAGCAGAGAACGCAATCAGCCCCAGCATTTT.

The rearrangement joins TRBV7-9 to TRBJ1-1; 7 nucleotides align to TRBD1. CDR1 is SEHNR and CDR2 is FQNEAQ in the germline V gene (reference sequence). The CDR3 consists of 15 residues. The junction had 12 bases not matched to a gene; V was cut back by 5 bases and J by 6 bases. CDR3 nucleotides: TGTGCCAGCAGCATAAATTCAGGGGGGAGCTCTGAAGCTTTCTTT. Amino acids: CASSINSGGSSEAFF.

The J gene is TRBJ2-3, the V gene TRBV9; possible D gene TRBD2, 5 bases. This CDR3 has 13 amino acids. Germline V gives CDR1 SGDLS, CDR2 YYNGEE. V lost 3 bases and J 6 bases, leaving 11 bases between the germline ends. The CDR3 reads CASSAFSEDTQYF. The CDR3 DNA follows: TGTGCCAGCAGCGCCTTTAGCGAGGATACGCAGTATTTT.

In DNA form, the CDR3 reads TGTGCCAGCAGTCCGGACAGGGACCCCAACAATGAGCAGTTCTTC. This codes for CASSPDRDPNNEQFF. The chain has TRBV6-5 and TRBJ2-1, with 8 positions matching TRBD1. Germline CDR1 MNHEY, CDR2 SVGAGI. V dropped 5 bases and J dropped 5; count of bases not matched to a gene: 8. The CDR3 spans 15 residues.

The rearrangement joins TRBV7-9 to TRBJ1-2, with D possibly being TRBD1 (5 bases). Germline V gene lookup returns CDR1 SEHNR and CDR2 FQNEAQ (reference sequence). V lost 3 bases and J 8 bases, leaving 13 bases between the germline ends. The CDR3 contains 13 residues. The CDR3 sequence is CASSFPQGQGYTF. DNA for the CDR3: TGTGCCAGCAGCTTTCCCCAGGGCCAGGGCTACACCTTC.

The rearrangement links TRBV6-6 to TRBJ1-1, with D unresolved. The CDR3 runs to 13 residues. Germline CDR1 is MNHNY and CDR2 is SVGAGI (reference sequence). Trimming removed 3 bases at V and 1 base at J, with 6 bases between. As DNA, the CDR3 is TGTGCCAGCAGTTATGCACAGAACACTGAAGCTTTCTTT. Translation: CASSYAQNTEAFF.

This clone was picked up one time. This rearrangement joins TRBV6-6 to TRBJ2-7; 10 nucleotides agree with TRBD2. Losses at the gene ends were 5 bases for V and 5 bases for J; bases not matched to a gene: 6. The V gene's germline CDR1 is MNHNY and CDR2 SVGAGI (reference sequence). CDR3 length: 14 residues. CDR3 amino acids: CASSRRTSGDEQYF. For the CDR3, the DNA is TGTGCCAGCAGTAGACGGACTAGCGGCGACGAGCAGTACTTC.

The chain carries TRBV19 and TRBJ1-2; D is uncertain. The CDR3 totals 14 residues. Germline V CDR1 and CDR2: LNHDA, SQIVND (reference sequence). Trimming pared 7 bases from V and 0 bases from J, leaving 12 bases between. The CDR3 is CASIDGPANYGYTF. As DNA, the CDR3 is TGTGCCAGTATTGACGGACCCGCTAACTATGGCTACACCTTC.

The gene calls are TRBV30 and TRBJ1-2, with D perhaps TRBD1 (6 bases). CDR1 and CDR2 from the germline V gene are GTSNPN and SVGIG (reference sequence). This CDR3 is built from 13 residues. The V and J ends lost 8 bases and 5 bases respectively, with 18 bases between them. The CDR3 sequence: CAGARSGVYGYTF. CDR3 sequence (DNA): TGTGCCGGAGCACGATCAGGGGTTTATGGCTACACCTTC.

With respect to this clone: The junction differs from germline at one of its ends, possibly a read error. V usage is TRBV5-1 and J usage is TRBJ2-1; D is ambiguous. Germline assignment: CDR1 SGHRS and CDR2 YFSETQ. There are 16 residues in the CDR3. CDR3 sequence: CASSSEPITGYSEQFF. The CDR3, as DNA: TGCGCCAGCAGCTCGGAACCAATAACGGGTTACAGTGAGCAGTTCTTC.

V is TRBV7-8 and J is TRBJ1-2; 9 bases agree with TRBD1. J gave up 1 base and V 4 bases, and 10 bases lay outside the gene matches. The germline V gene has CDR1 SGHVS and CDR2 FQNEAQ. This CDR3 is 17 amino acids long. The CDR3 region has the DNA TGTGCCAGCAGCTATGGGCGGGGACAGGGAAGTAACTATGGCTACACCTTC. Protein: CASSYGRGQGSNYGYTF.

The chain couples TRBV15 to TRBJ1-2, with D perhaps matching TRBD1 (5 bases). This CDR3 comprises 14 residues. V lost 1 base, J lost 2 bases, and 8 bases lay in between. Germline V gene lookup returns CDR1 LNHNV and CDR2 YYDKDF (reference sequence). The CDR3 nucleotides read TGTGCCACCAGCAGAGGAGGGGCGAACTATGGCTACACCTTC. It is translated as CATSRGGANYGYTF. Full variable domain (outside the CDR3, taken from reference TRBV15 and TRBJ1-2): DAMVIQNPRYQVTQFGKPVTLSCSQTLNHNVMYWYQQKSSQAPKLLFHYYDKDFNNEADTPDNFQSRRPNTSFCFLDIRSPGLGDTAMYLCATSRGGANYGYTFGSGTRLTVV.

This chain joins TRBV4-2 and TRBJ2-6; D remains ambiguous. There are 16 residues in the CDR3. The ends were cut back, 0 bases at V and 4 bases at J, with 10 bases in the middle. Germline CDR1 LGHNA, CDR2 YNFKEQ. In DNA, the CDR3 is TGTGCCAGCAGCCAAGAGGCCGACTCAGGGGCCAACGTCCTGACTTTC. The encoded protein is CASSQEADSGANVLTF.